This passage covers 25 T cell receptor beta chains from one sample sequenced in a study of T cells in Graves' hyperthyroidism and ophthalmopathy. Amplified regions were TCR beta CDR3 sequences from RNA transcripts. The HTBI set primed first-round TCR CDR3 RT-PCR. Each CDR3 protein is one row after TCRdb ran MiXCR on the multiplex PCR reads. Of more than 300,000 distinct CDR3 sequences in the sample, under 15% are singletons; the top ten hold 9.2%. Sequencing was carried out using blood. These receptors were taken from a woman between 18 and 29 years old with Graves' hyperthyroidism.

The chain joins TRBV2 to TRBJ2-7, with D hard to call. The germline V gene encodes CDR1 SNHLY and CDR2 FYNNEI. Trimming stripped 1 base from V and 5 bases from J, with 15 bases between. The CDR3 consists of 15 residues. This CDR3 reads CASSEVGFDENEQYF. The CDR3 DNA is TGTGCCAGCAGTGAAGTAGGGTTCGATGAGAACGAGCAGTACTTC.

This clonotype was recorded a few times. With a much larger clone just one base away, this may be a read error. The rearrangement joins TRBV2 to TRBJ1-5, with a weak D call TRBD1 (6 bases). This CDR3 spans 15 amino acids. Germline V lookup: CDR1 SNHLY, CDR2 FYNNEI. Here the CDR3 DNA reads TGTGCCGGCAGTGAATTCGATGAGGGGGTTCAGCCCCAGCATTTT. This codes for CAGSEFDEGVQPQHF.

Ten or more counts support this clonotype. This chain connects TRBV6-2 or TRBV6-3 to TRBJ1-2; possible D gene TRBD1, 6 bases. Germline CDR1 reads MNHEY; CDR2 reads SVGEGT. The CDR3 contains 14 residues. Deletions cut 7 bases from V and 0 bases from J, with 12 bases between. CDR3 residues: CASTATGPNYGYTF. DNA of the CDR3: TGTGCCAGCACCGCGACAGGACCTAACTATGGCTACACCTTC.

This clonotype has at least ten counts. The chain combines TRBV12-5 with TRBJ2-1, with 9 bases aligning to TRBD1. From germline, CDR1 is LGHNT and CDR2 FRNRAP. The ends lost 2 bases at V and 8 bases at J; junction bases unmatched: 10. The CDR3 totals 16 residues. In DNA, the CDR3 is TGTGCTAGTGGTTTGTCCTCTCGGACAGGGGACGATGAGCAGTTCTTC. It encodes CASGLSSRTGDDEQFF.

The table lists this clonotype with many counts. The chain employs TRBV10-3 and TRBJ1-2; D possibly corresponds to TRBD1 (6 bases). The CDR3 totals 13 residues. The ends were cut back, 8 bases at V and 3 bases at J, with 13 bases in the middle. Per the germline V gene, CDR1 is ENHRY and CDR2 is SYGVKD. DNA of the CDR3: TGTGCCATCGGCGAATCAGGGGACTATGGCTACACCTTC. Its translation is CAIGESGDYGYTF.

This clonotype has at least ten counts. The chain is built from TRBV15 and TRBJ2-7, with TRBD1 as a possible D gene (6 bases). Germline V gene data show CDR1 as LNHNV and CDR2 as YYDKDF (reference sequence). This CDR3 comprises 16 residues. The ends were cut back, 0 bases at V and 6 bases at J, with 18 bases in the middle. For the CDR3, the DNA is TGTGCCACCAGCAGAGACCCCACAGGGCGGTTGACCGAGCAGTACTTC. It specifies CATSRDPTGRLTEQYF.

This clonotype was recorded many times. The rearrangement links TRBV3-1 to TRBJ2-7; 7 nucleotides align to TRBD2. The CDR3 consists of 14 residues. Germline trimming cut 3 bases from V and 2 bases from J; bases unmatched to any gene: 4. The germline V gene encodes CDR1 LGHDT and CDR2 YNNKEL (reference sequence). CDR3 DNA: TGTGCCAGCAGCCAGGATGGGGGGGCCTACGAGCAGTACTTC. It translates to CASSQDGGAYEQYF.

This clonotype showed up just a few times. The chain combines TRBV7-3 with TRBJ2-1; 7 bases map to TRBD2. CDR3 length: 15 residues. Trimming at V came to 9 bases and at J to 9 bases, leaving 17 bases not matched to a gene. Germline V gene lookup returns CDR1 SGHTA and CDR2 FQGTGA. CDR3 sequence: CASTRGGSSRGEQFF. The CDR3 DNA is TGTGCCAGTACGAGAGGCGGGAGCTCCAGAGGTGAGCAGTTCTTC.

In this sample, this clonotype turned up many times. This chain links TRBV18 with TRBJ1-5; possibly TRBD1 for D (5 bases). Germline CDR1 and CDR2: KGHSH and LQKENI. This CDR3 has 14 residues. Deletions cut 2 bases from V and 7 bases from J, with 12 bases between. The CDR3 DNA reads as TGTGCCAGCTCACCAGGGGGGGGAGGACAGCCCCAGCATTTT. Encoded protein: CASSPGGGGQPQHF.

This clonotype has only a few counts. This chain links TRBV29-1 with TRBJ1-1; maybe TRBD1 (6 bases). V gave up 6 bases and J gave up 0 bases, with 11 bases separating them. Germline V CDR1 and CDR2: SQVTM, ANQGSEA. The CDR3 runs 13 residues. This CDR3 reads CSVIGGLNTEAFF. The CDR3 DNA reads TGCAGCGTGATAGGGGGTCTGAACACTGAAGCTTTCTTT. Looking up the rest from reference TRBV29-1 and TRBJ1-1 gives the full variable domain: SAVISQKPSRDICQRGTSLTIQCQVDSQVTMMFWYRQQPGQSLTLIATANQGSEATYESGFVIDKFPISRPNLTFSTLTVSNMSPEDSSIYLCSVIGGLNTEAFFGQGTRLTVV.

This clonotype was found many times. V usage is TRBV5-1 and J usage is TRBJ2-1; no definite D call. The CDR3 consists of 12 residues. Trimming removed 0 bases from V and 8 bases from J, with 6 bases in between. Germline loops: CDR1 SGHRS, CDR2 YFSETQ. CDR3 sequence (DNA): TGCGCCAGCAGCTTGGCCGGGCATGAGCAGTTCTTC. Amino acid sequence: CASSLAGHEQFF.

This clonotype was seen ten or more times. This chain joins TRBV5-8 and TRBJ2-7, with 7 bases aligning to TRBD1. In germline, CDR1 is SGHTS, CDR2 YDEGEE. CDR3 size: 16 residues. Trimming cost V 0 bases and J 2 bases; bases outside gene matches: 8. CDR3 sequence (DNA): TGTGCCAGCAGCTTGGGGGACCGGGACAGCCCCTACGAGCAGTACTTC. Translated: CASSLGDRDSPYEQYF.

This clonotype was detected many times. V usage is TRBV18 and J usage is TRBJ1-4, with D uncertain. Between the trimmed V and J ends, which lost 3 bases and 0 bases, there was a span of 8 bases. There are 15 residues in the CDR3. Germline CDR1 reads KGHSH; CDR2 reads LQKENI. CDR3 in amino acids: CASSPRTATNEKLFF. As DNA, the CDR3 is TGTGCCAGCTCACCGCGGACGGCAACTAATGAAAAACTGTTTTTT.

A word on this clonotype: A single base separates this from a much larger clone, so it may be a read error. J is TRBJ2-1 and V is TRBV6-2 or TRBV6-3; D unresolved. This CDR3 has 13 residues. The germline V gene has CDR1 MNHEY and CDR2 SVGEGT. CDR3 residues: CASGQPPYSEQFF. The DNA of the CDR3 is TGTGCCAGTGGGCAGCCACCCTACAGTGAGCAGTTCTTC.

There are many counts of this clonotype. The chain employs TRBV27 and TRBJ2-7; D possibly corresponds to TRBD1 (5 bases). Germline loops: CDR1 MNHEY, CDR2 SMNVEV (reference sequence). This CDR3 is 12 amino acids long. Trimming took 4 bases from V and 6 from J, leaving 10 bases between them. As DNA, the CDR3 is TGTGCCAGCAGTTCGTCAGGGCTCGAGCAGTACTTC. This codes for CASSSSGLEQYF.

This clonotype has a count of ten or more. The CDR3: CASRHTSAEQFF. The CDR3 DNA reads TGTGCCAGCAGGCATACTAGCGCGGAGCAGTTCTTC. V and J are TRBV12-3 or TRBV12-4 and TRBJ2-1, with 7 bases that match TRBD2. CDR3 size: 12 residues. V shed 6 bases and J 10 bases; nucleotides not matched to a gene: 6.

This clonotype has at least ten counts. This chain links TRBV3-1 with TRBJ1-2, with D uncertain. Germline assignment: CDR1 LGHDT and CDR2 YNNKEL (reference sequence). Deletions cut 0 bases from V and 5 bases from J, with 10 bases between. This CDR3 spans 14 amino acids. In nucleotides, the CDR3 is TGTGCCAGCAGCCAAGAGGGGAGTCAATATGGCTACACCTTC. Residues: CASSQEGSQYGYTF.

This clonotype has ten or more counts. This sequence joins TRBV6-1 and TRBJ1-5; possibly TRBD1 for D (5 bases). V lost 6 bases and J lost 5, with 17 bases in between. The CDR3 covers 15 residues. Germline V gene data show CDR1 as MNHNS and CDR2 as SASEGT. CDR3: CASSGTPPKYQPQHF. DNA of the CDR3: TGTGCCAGCAGCGGGACTCCTCCTAAATATCAGCCCCAGCATTTT.

This clonotype was detected only a few times. The genes are TRBV4-1 and TRBJ2-7; D is uncertain. The V end was cut by 0 bases, the J end by 0 bases, with 9 bases between. Germline lookup yields CDR1 MGHRA and CDR2 YSYEKL. This CDR3 is 15 amino acids long. In DNA form, the CDR3 reads TGCGCCAGCAGCCAAGATGCCAGTCCCTCCTACGAGCAGTACTTC. It translates to CASSQDASPSYEQYF.

This clonotype appeared many times. This chain uses TRBV7-9 with TRBJ2-7; D remains unclear. Germline V gene data show CDR1 as SEHNR and CDR2 as FQNEAQ (reference sequence). V lost 8 bases to trimming and J lost 3 bases, with 14 bases between them. The CDR3 spans 13 residues. The CDR3: CASSPDGYYEQYF. CDR3 DNA: TGTGCCAGCTCCCCTGATGGGTACTACGAGCAGTACTTC.

This clonotype appeared a few times. The V call is TRBV2, the J call TRBJ1-5; D may be TRBD1 (5 bases). CDR3 length: 12 amino acids. Germline lookup yields CDR1 SNHLY and CDR2 FYNNEI. Trimming left V 6 bases short and J 4 bases short, with 7 bases between. The CDR3 DNA reads as TGTGCCAGCAGGGGACGGAATCAGCCCCAGCATTTT. Its translation is CASRGRNQPQHF.

The rearrangement joins TRBV9 to TRBJ2-2, with D maybe TRBD1 (6 bases). V was clipped by 2 bases and J by 4 bases, with 6 bases between them. Germline V lookup: CDR1 SGDLS, CDR2 YYNGEE. The CDR3 is made up of 13 amino acids. CDR3 protein: CASSVTGTGELFF. The CDR3 bases are TGTGCCAGCAGCGTGACAGGCACCGGGGAGCTGTTTTTT.

This clonotype has just a few counts. The chain links TRBV4-2 to TRBJ2-1; 7 bases fit TRBD2. Per the germline V gene, CDR1 is LGHNA and CDR2 is YNFKEQ. The CDR3 loop spans 16 amino acids. V lost 1 base to trimming and J lost 4 bases; unmatched junction nucleotides: 7. The CDR3 nucleotides are TGTGCCAGCAGCCAAGGGGGACTATCGATTTACAATGAGCAGTTCTTC. Translating it yields CASSQGGLSIYNEQFF.

In this sample, this clonotype turned up many times. The chain uses TRBV2 and TRBJ1-2; D may be TRBD1 (5 bases). The germline V gene has CDR1 SNHLY and CDR2 FYNNEI. The CDR3 loop spans 11 amino acids. The V and J ends lost 8 bases and 7 bases respectively, with 11 bases between them. CDR3 nucleotides: TGTGCCAGCCGGGACTACGGTGGCTACACCTTC. Translating gives CASRDYGGYTF.

As to this clonotype: This likely comes from a read error, as the CDR3 has no conserved phenylalanine or tryptophan at its end. The rearrangement links TRBV5-1 to TRBJ2-1; 11 positions agree with TRBD2. CDR3 length equals 18 residues. Trimming at V came to 2 bases and at J to 3 bases, leaving 10 bases not matched to a gene. Per the germline V gene, CDR1 is SGHRS and CDR2 is YFSETQ. The CDR3 protein is CASSLNSGTSGYYNEQFS. CDR3 DNA: TGCGCCAGCAGCTTAAATTCCGGGACTAGCGGATACTACAATGAGCAGTTCTCC.